The rows below give T cell receptor beta chains drawn from one sample of a study of cytomegalovirus exposure and HLA in healthy donors. Produced via immunoSEQ multiplex PCR; TCRdb's table is partial and in-frame only. The table has tens of thousands of clones, over 85% seen once. Sample: PBMCs. The source is a man aged 18 to 30 in good health and CMV-seronegative. Both conserved end residues are part of each CDR3. A D gene is named only where the DNA matches it firmly. Clone size is shown for a subset of rows, as once, few, many or a class of expanded clone.

v_call: TRBV2; d_call: .; j_call: TRBJ2-3; clone_size: .; cdr3_nt: TGTGCCAGCAGCCTCGGGACTTCCAGCACAGATACGCAGTATTTT; cdr3_aa: CASSLGTSSTDTQYF
v_call: TRBV25-1; d_call: TRBD2; j_call: TRBJ2-5; clone_size: .; cdr3_nt: TGTGCCAGCAGTGAATGGGGGGGAGGATCCCAAGAGACCCAGTACTTC; cdr3_aa: CASSEWGGGSQETQYF
v_call: TRBV9; d_call: TRBD1; j_call: TRBJ2-7; clone_size: .; cdr3_nt: TGTGCCAGCAGCACAGGGACAGGGCGACTACACGAGCAGTACTTC; cdr3_aa: CASSTGTGRLHEQYF
v_call: TRBV6-5; d_call: TRBD2; j_call: TRBJ2-1; clone_size: .; cdr3_nt: TGTGCCAGCAGTTACTCGACGGGGGGGAATGAGCAGTTCTTC; cdr3_aa: CASSYSTGGNEQFF
v_call: TRBV7-2; d_call: TRBD1; j_call: TRBJ1-2; clone_size: once; cdr3_nt: TGTGCCAGCAGCTTACTGGGACAGTTCGATTCGGATGGCTACACCTTC; cdr3_aa: CASSLLGQFDSDGYTF
v_call: TRBV7-2; d_call: .; j_call: TRBJ2-3; clone_size: .; cdr3_nt: TGTGCCAGCAGCTTAAGTGGGAAGGAGGAAAATACGCAGTATTTT; cdr3_aa: CASSLSGKEENTQYF
v_call: TRBV4-2; d_call: .; j_call: TRBJ2-5; clone_size: .; cdr3_nt: TGTGCCAGCAGCCAAGAACACCGTCAAGAGACCCAGTACTTC; cdr3_aa: CASSQEHRQETQYF
v_call: TRBV7-2; d_call: TRBD2; j_call: TRBJ2-7; clone_size: .; cdr3_nt: TGTGCCAGCAGCTTAGGTCCTAGCGGGAGTGTCAACGAGCAGTACTTC; cdr3_aa: CASSLGPSGSVNEQYF
v_call: TRBV6-1; d_call: .; j_call: TRBJ2-3; clone_size: .; cdr3_nt: TGTGCCAGCAGTGACAGCAGGGGTAATTCAGATACGCAGTATTTT; cdr3_aa: CASSDSRGNSDTQYF
v_call: TRBV15; d_call: TRBD2; j_call: TRBJ2-3; clone_size: .; cdr3_nt: TGTGCCACCAGCCGAGTGACTAGCGGGGTCACAGATACGCAGTATTTT; cdr3_aa: CATSRVTSGVTDTQYF
v_call: TRBV28; d_call: .; j_call: TRBJ2-1; clone_size: .; cdr3_nt: TGTGCCAGCAGTTTATGGAGTTCATCCTACAATGAGCAGTTCTTC; cdr3_aa: CASSLWSSSYNEQFF
v_call: TRBV10-1; d_call: TRBD2; j_call: TRBJ2-7; clone_size: .; cdr3_nt: TGCGCCAGCAGTGAAAAGGCTAGCGGGAGGCACGAGCAGTACTTC; cdr3_aa: CASSEKASGRHEQYF
v_call: TRBV5-1; d_call: TRBD1; j_call: TRBJ1-2; clone_size: few; cdr3_nt: TGCGCCAGCAGCCTGGGGACAGCCCAGGGCTATGGCTACACCTTC; cdr3_aa: CASSLGTAQGYGYTF
v_call: TRBV9; d_call: TRBD2; j_call: TRBJ2-3; clone_size: .; cdr3_nt: TGTGCCAGCAGCGTATACGGGCGGGAGGGCCAGGATACGCAGTATTTT; cdr3_aa: CASSVYGREGQDTQYF
v_call: TRBV25-1; d_call: .; j_call: TRBJ2-7; clone_size: .; cdr3_nt: TGTGCCAGCTACGGTAACCTTCAGGGATGTGAGCAGTACTTC; cdr3_aa: CASYGNLQGCEQYF
v_call: TRBV2; d_call: .; j_call: TRBJ2-3; clone_size: .; cdr3_nt: TGTGCCAGCAGTGCGAACAGGGTAGCAGATACGCAGTATTTT; cdr3_aa: CASSANRVADTQYF
v_call: TRBV14; d_call: .; j_call: TRBJ2-7; clone_size: .; cdr3_nt: TGTGCCAGCAGCCCCCGTTGGAGCCGTCCTAACGAGCAGTACTTC; cdr3_aa: CASSPRWSRPNEQYF
v_call: TRBV6-1; d_call: .; j_call: TRBJ2-3; clone_size: .; cdr3_nt: TGTGCCAGCAGTGCACGCCGGGACTCCACAGATACGCAGTATTTT; cdr3_aa: CASSARRDSTDTQYF
v_call: TRBV7-6; d_call: .; j_call: TRBJ2-7; clone_size: .; cdr3_nt: TGTGCCAGCAGCACCATCCGGGAAAACCCCTACGAGCAGTACTTC; cdr3_aa: CASSTIRENPYEQYF